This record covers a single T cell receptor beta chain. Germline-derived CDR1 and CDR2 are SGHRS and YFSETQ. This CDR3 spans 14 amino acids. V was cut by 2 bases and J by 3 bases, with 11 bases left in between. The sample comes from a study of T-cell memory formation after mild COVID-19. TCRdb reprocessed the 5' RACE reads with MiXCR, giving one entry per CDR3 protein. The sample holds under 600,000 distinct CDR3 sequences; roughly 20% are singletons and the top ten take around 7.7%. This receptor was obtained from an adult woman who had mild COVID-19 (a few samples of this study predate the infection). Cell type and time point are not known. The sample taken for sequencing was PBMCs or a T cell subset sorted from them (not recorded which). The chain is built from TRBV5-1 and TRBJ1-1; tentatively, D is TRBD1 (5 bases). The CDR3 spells CASSFGRVDTEAFF. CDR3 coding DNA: TGCGCCAGCAGCTTTGGCAGGGTGGACACTGAAGCTTTCTTT. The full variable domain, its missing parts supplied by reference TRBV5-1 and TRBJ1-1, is KAGVTQTPRYLIKTRGQQVTLSCSPISGHRSVSWYQQTPGQGLQFLFEYFSETQRNKGNFPGRFSGRQFSNSRSEMNVSTLELGDSALYLCASSFGRVDTEAFFGQGTRLTVV.